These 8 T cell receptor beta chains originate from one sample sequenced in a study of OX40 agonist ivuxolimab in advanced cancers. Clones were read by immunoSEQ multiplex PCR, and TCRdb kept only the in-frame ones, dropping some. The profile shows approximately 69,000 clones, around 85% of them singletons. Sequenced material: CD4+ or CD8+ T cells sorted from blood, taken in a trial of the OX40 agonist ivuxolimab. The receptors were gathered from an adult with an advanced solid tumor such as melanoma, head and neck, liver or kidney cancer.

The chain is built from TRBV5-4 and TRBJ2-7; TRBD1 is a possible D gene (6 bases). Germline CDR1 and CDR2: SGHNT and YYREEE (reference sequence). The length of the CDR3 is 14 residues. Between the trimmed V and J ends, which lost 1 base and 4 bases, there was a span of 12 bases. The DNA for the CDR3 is TGTGCCAGCAGCTTGCCGGACAGCCCTTACGAGCAGTACGTC. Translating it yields CASSLPDSPYEQYV.

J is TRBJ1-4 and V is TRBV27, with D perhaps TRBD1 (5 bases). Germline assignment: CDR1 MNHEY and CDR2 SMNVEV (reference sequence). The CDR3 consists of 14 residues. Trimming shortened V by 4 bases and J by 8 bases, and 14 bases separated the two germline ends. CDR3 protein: CASSSGGPGEKLFF. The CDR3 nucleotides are TGTGCCAGCAGTTCCGGTGGGCCAGGGGAAAAACTGTTTTTT.

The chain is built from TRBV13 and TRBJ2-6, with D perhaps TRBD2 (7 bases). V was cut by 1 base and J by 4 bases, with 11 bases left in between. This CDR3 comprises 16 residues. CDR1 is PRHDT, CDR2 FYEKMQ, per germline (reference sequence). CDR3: CASSLEGEGGANVLTF. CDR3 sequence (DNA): TGTGCCAGCAGCTTAGAGGGGGAGGGCGGGGCCAACGTCCTGACTTTC.

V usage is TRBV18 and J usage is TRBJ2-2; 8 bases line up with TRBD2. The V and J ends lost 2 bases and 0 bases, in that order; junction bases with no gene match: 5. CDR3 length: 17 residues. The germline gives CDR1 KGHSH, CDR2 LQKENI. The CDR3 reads CASSPNSGTTNTGELFF. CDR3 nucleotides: TGTGCCAGCTCACCAAATAGCGGGACAACGAACACCGGGGAGCTGTTTTTT.

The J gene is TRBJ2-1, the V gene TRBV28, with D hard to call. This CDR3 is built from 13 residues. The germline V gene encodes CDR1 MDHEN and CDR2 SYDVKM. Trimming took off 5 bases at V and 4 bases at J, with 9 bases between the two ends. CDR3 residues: CASSLGRYNEQFF. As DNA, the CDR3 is TGTGCCAGCAGTCTCGGACGGTACAATGAGCAGTTCTTC.

The DNA of the CDR3 is TGTGCCAGCAGCCAAGAAGCGACTGGCCGGGAGGCCCAGTACTTC. Its protein product is CASSQEATGREAQYF. The rearrangement joins TRBV4-2 to TRBJ2-5, with TRBD2 identical over 7 bases. V shed 0 bases and J 9 bases; nucleotides not matched to a gene: 10. From germline, CDR1 is LGHNA and CDR2 YNFKEQ. The CDR3 runs to 15 residues.

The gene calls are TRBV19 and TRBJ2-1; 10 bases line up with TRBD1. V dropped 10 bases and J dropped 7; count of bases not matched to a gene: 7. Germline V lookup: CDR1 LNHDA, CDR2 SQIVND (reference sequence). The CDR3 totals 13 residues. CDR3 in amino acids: CATRDRGGNEQFF. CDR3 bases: TGTGCCACTAGGGACAGGGGTGGGAATGAGCAGTTCTTC. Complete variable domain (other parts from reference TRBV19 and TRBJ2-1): DGGITQSPKYLFRKEGQNVTLSCEQNLNHDAMYWYRQDPGQGLRLIYYSQIVNDFQKGDIAEGYSVSREKKESFPLTVTSAQKNPTAFYLCATRDRGGNEQFFGPGTRLTVL.

For the CDR3, the DNA is TGTGCCAGCAGTGAAGACCAAGGGGGCTATGGCTACACCTTC. Residues: CASSEDQGGYGYTF. The chain employs TRBV2 and TRBJ1-2; D is perhaps TRBD1 (6 bases). From germline, CDR1 is SNHLY and CDR2 FYNNEI. V was trimmed by 1 base and J by 4 bases, leaving 10 bases between them. There are 14 residues in the CDR3.